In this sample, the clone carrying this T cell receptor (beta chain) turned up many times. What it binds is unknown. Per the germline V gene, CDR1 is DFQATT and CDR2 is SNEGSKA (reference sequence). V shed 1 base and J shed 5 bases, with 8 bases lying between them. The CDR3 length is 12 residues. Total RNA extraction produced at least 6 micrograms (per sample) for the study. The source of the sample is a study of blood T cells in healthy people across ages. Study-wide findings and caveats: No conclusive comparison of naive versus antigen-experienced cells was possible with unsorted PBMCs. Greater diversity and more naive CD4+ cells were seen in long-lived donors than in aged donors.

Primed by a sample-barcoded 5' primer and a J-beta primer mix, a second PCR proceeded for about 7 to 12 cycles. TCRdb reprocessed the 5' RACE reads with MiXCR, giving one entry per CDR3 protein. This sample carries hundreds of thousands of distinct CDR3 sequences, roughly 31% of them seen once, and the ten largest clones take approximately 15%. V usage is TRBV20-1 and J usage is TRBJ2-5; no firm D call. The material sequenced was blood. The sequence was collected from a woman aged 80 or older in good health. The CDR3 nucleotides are TGCAGTGCTAGAGTCTGGACCGAGACCCAGTACTTC. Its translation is CSARVWTETQYF.